This T cell receptor (beta chain) was identified during a study of T cell repertoires in cytomegalovirus infection. Looked up from germline, CDR1 is WNHNN and CDR2 is SYGVQD (reference sequence). The CDR3 totals 15 residues. After removal of 4 bases from V and 1 base from J, the junction contained 4 bases not matched to a gene. This clonotype was seen ten or more times. Each CDR3 protein is one row after TCRdb ran MiXCR on the reads. The table shows about 460,000 distinct CDR3 sequences, with about 11% occurring only once. The sequencing input was PBMCs. V is TRBV10-1 and J is TRBJ2-5; 9 bases are shared with TRBD1. This TCR was recovered from a human donor in good health (CMV status not recorded). Some clones in this sample may be carry-over from other donors' samples. The CDR3 DNA sequence: TGCGCCAGCAGTGCCCTGGACAGGGGCCAAGAGACCCAGTACTTC. This sequence encodes CASSALDRGQETQYF.